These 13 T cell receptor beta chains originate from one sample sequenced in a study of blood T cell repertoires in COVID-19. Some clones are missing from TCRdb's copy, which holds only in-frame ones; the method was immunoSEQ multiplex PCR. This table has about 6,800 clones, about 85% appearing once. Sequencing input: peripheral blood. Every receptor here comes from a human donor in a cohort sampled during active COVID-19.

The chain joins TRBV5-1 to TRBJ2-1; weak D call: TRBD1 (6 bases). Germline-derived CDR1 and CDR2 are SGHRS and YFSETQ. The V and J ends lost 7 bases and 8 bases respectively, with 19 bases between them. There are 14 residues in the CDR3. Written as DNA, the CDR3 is TGCGCCAGCCAAAGGCAGGGGCTAGCCCATGAGCAGTTCTTC. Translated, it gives CASQRQGLAHEQFF.

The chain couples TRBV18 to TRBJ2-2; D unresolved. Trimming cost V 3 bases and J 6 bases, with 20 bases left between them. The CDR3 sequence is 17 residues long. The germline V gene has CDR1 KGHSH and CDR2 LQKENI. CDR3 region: CASSPISLTVNSGELFF. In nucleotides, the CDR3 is TGTGCCAGCTCACCCATATCTCTCACCGTAAACTCCGGGGAGCTGTTTTTT.

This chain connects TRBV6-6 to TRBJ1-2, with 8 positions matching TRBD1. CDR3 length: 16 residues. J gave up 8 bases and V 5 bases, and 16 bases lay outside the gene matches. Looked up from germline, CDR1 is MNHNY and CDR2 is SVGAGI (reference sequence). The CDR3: CASSRTGGAILSGYTF. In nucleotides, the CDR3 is TGTGCCAGCAGTCGAACAGGGGGAGCGATTCTGTCCGGCTACACCTTC.

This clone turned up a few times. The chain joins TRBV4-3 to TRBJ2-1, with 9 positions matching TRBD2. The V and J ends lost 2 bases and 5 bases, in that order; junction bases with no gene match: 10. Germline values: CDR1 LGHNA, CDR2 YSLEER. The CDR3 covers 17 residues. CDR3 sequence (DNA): TGCGCCAGCAGCCAATTTATGGCTAGCGGGAACCACAATGAGCAGTTCTTC. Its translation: CASSQFMASGNHNEQFF.

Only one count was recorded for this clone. In nucleotides, the CDR3 is TGTGCCAGCTCACCGGGACAAAACACCGGGGAGCTGTTTTTT. This encodes CASSPGQNTGELFF. This chain connects TRBV18 to TRBJ2-2, with TRBD1 as a possible D gene (6 bases). Germline lookup yields CDR1 KGHSH and CDR2 LQKENI. This CDR3 spans 14 amino acids. V shed 3 bases and J shed 2 bases, with 7 bases lying between them.

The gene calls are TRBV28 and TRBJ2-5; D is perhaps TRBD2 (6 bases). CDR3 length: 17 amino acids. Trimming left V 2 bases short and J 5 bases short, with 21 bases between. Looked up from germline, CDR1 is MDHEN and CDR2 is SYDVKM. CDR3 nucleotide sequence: TGTGCCAGCAGTTTAATGAAGGGAGGTCTGTATGCGGAGACCCAGTACTTC. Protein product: CASSLMKGGLYAETQYF.

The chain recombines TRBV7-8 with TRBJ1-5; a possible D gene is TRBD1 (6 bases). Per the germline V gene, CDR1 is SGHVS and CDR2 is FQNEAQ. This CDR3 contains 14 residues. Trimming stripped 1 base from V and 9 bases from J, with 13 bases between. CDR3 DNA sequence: TGTGCCAGCAGCTTAGACAGGGTGACCGGGCCCCAGCATTTT. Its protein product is CASSLDRVTGPQHF.

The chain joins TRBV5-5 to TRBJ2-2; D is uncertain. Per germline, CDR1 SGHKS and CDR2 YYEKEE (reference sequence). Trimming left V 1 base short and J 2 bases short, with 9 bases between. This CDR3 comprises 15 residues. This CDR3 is CASSLLQKNTGELFF. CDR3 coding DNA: TGTGCCAGCAGCTTGTTGCAGAAAAACACCGGGGAGCTGTTTTTT.

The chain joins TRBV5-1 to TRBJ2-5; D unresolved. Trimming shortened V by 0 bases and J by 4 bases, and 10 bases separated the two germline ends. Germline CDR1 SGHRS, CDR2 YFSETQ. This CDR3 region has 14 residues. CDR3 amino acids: CASSLASSRETQYF. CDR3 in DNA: TGCGCCAGCAGCTTGGCGTCTAGTCGAGAGACCCAGTACTTC. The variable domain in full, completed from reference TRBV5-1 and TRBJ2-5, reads KAGVTQTPRYLIKTRGQQVTLSCSPISGHRSVSWYQQTPGQGLQFLFEYFSETQRNKGNFPGRFSGRQFSNSRSEMNVSTLELGDSALYLCASSLASSRETQYFGPGTRLLVL.

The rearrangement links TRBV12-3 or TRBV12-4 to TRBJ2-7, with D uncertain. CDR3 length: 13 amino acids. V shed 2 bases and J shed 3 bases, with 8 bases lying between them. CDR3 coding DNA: TGTGCCAGCAGTTTAATATCCGTCTACGAGCAGTACTTC. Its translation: CASSLISVYEQYF.

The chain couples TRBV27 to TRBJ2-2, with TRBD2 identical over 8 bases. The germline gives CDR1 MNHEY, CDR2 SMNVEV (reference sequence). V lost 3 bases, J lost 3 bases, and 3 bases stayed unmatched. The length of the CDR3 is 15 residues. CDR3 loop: CASSFSGRYTGELFF. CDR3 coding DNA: TGTGCCAGCAGTTTCAGCGGGAGATACACCGGGGAGCTGTTTTTT.

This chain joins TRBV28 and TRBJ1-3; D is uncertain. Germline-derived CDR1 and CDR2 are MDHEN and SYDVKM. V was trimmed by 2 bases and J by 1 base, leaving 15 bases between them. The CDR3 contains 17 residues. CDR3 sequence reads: CASSLLTRRGSGNTIYF. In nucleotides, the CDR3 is TGTGCCAGCAGTTTACTCACACGCCGAGGGTCTGGAAACACCATATATTTT.

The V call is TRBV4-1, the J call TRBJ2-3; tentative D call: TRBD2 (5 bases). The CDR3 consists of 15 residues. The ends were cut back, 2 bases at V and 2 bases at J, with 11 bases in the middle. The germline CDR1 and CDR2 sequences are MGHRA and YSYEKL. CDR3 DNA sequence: TGCGCCAGCAGCCAATTAGGACTTTTCACAGATACGCAGTATTTT. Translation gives CASSQLGLFTDTQYF.